Ten or more counts support the clone carrying this T cell receptor (beta chain). Its antigen remains unidentified. The data derive from a study of response to subunit inactivated influenza vaccine. TCRdb fed the RT-PCR reads into MiXCR, producing one record per CDR3 protein. The table has 500,000 to 600,000 distinct CDR3 sequences, about 12% seen once. Notes on the study in general: The authors offered the suggestion that each seasonal influenza vaccination recruits few new T cells.

There are 15 residues in the CDR3. V gave up 3 bases and J gave up 5 bases, with 14 bases separating them. The sequence was obtained from a man in his fifties who received an inactivated influenza vaccine. The rearrangement links TRBV12-3 or TRBV12-4 to TRBJ1-5, with D possibly matching TRBD1 (5 bases). The sample in question was PBMCs from blood, obtained on the day of vaccination. In DNA form, the CDR3 reads TGTGCCAGCAGTTTGGAGGGGTCCAGGGATCAGCCCCAGCATTTT. It is translated as CASSLEGSRDQPQHF.